This is a list of T cell receptor beta chains from one sample in a study of cytomegalovirus exposure and HLA in healthy donors. Using immunoSEQ multiplex PCR, the repertoire was profiled, and TCRdb retains in-frame clones only, with some absent. The table records about 200,000 clones, approximately 86% of them present only once. The sequenced sample consisted of PBMCs. These receptors were collected from a woman aged 25-40 years in good health and CMV-seronegative. Both conserved end residues are part of each CDR3. A row's size may be missing; if present it is once, few, many or a size class.

.	TRBJ2-7	TRBV7-2	CASSLGGGGYEQYF
.	TRBJ2-5	TRBV5-1	CASSRDGETQYF
.	TRBJ2-1	TRBV29-1	CSSEDSGFGGQFF
.	TRBJ2-7	TRBV7-9	CASSLLTSSYEQYF
.	TRBJ2-7	TRBV27	CASSWTGNYEQYF
.	TRBJ2-1	TRBV7-3	CASSWTSGTYNEQFF
.	TRBJ1-5	TRBV9	CASTRLGTVSSNQPQHF
once	TRBJ2-7	TRBV18	CASAPRGAGPSYEQYF
.	TRBJ2-7	TRBV4-1	CASSYAPGGSYEQYF
.	TRBJ1-1	TRBV2	CASNPDILNTEAFF
.	TRBJ2-7	TRBV27	CASSFGDRPLSYEQYF
few	TRBJ2-7	TRBV19	CASSPAGSGWLGEQYF
.	TRBJ2-1	TRBV28	CASSFLGSSPFF
.	TRBJ2-1	TRBV5-4	CASSPGTSGGNEQFF
.	TRBJ2-6	TRBV30	CARKGFSSGANVLTF
.	.	TRBV5-6	CASSLDIRGHEQYF
.	TRBJ2-5	TRBV7-8	CASSRDSPGWETQYF
.	TRBJ2-1	TRBV18	CASSPTGTSGRDRFF
few	TRBJ2-1	TRBV7-3	CASSASGAVYNEQFF
few	TRBJ1-2	TRBV11-2	CASSLDSGAIDGYTF
.	TRBJ2-1	TRBV11-2	CASSFYGGVYNEQFF
.	TRBJ2-7	TRBV14	CASSAPGQGAFEQYF
.	TRBJ2-2	TRBV5-1	CASSWDLAGANTGELFF
.	TRBJ1-5	TRBV28	CATQDRGHGQPQHF